There are a few counts of the clone carrying this T cell receptor (beta chain). Its antigen is as yet unknown. Germline V gene lookup returns CDR1 LGHNA and CDR2 YNFKEQ. This CDR3 contains 16 residues. V shed 1 base, J shed 6 bases, and the junction held 5 bases outside the gene matches. Each PCR replicate from the sorted subsets contained about 180 ng DNA, which is some 31,000 T cell genomes. The table came from immunoSEQ multiplex PCR; TCRdb's copy has only in-frame clones and leaves some out. The sample lists approximately 120,000 clones; approximately 70% were seen once. These data come from a study of shared clonotypes between healthy human individuals. At the level of the study: Donors had three CD4 naive, three CD4 memory, two CD8 naive and one CD8 memory plate apiece.

Points from the study as a whole: Non-shared clonotypes had lower generation probabilities than those shared by all four donors.

What was sequenced was memory CD8+ T cells sorted from blood. Subset indicated: CD45RO+ cells pooled with CCR7-negative TemRA cells. This chain links TRBV4-2 with TRBJ2-7; 14 nucleotides line up with TRBD2. The source is a woman aged 25 to 45 in good health. The CDR3 reads CASSQVIGTSGSEQYF. Here the CDR3 DNA reads TGTGCCAGCAGCCAAGTTATCGGGACTAGCGGGAGCGAGCAGTACTTC.